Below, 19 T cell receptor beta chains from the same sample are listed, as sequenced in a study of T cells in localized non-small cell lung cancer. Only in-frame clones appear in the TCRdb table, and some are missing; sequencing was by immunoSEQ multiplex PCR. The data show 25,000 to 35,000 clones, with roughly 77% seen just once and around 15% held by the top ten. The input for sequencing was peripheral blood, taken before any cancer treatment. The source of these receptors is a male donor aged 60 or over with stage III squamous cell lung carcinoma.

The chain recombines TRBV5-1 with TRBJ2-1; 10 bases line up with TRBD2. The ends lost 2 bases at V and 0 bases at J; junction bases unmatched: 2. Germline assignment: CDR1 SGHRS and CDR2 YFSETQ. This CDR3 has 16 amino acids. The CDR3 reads CASSFSGGSSYNEQFF. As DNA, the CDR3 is TGCGCCAGCAGCTTTAGCGGGGGGAGCTCCTACAATGAGCAGTTCTTC.

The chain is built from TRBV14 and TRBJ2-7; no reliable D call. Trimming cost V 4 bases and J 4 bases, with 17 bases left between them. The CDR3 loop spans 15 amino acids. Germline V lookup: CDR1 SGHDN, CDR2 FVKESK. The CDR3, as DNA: TGTGCCAGCAGCCTCCTTGGCTCCGTTAATTACGAGCAGTACTTC. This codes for CASSLLGSVNYEQYF.

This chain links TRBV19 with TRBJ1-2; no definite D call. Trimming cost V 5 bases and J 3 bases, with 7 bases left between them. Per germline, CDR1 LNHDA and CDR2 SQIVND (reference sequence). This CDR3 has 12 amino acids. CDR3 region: CASSYRDYGYTF. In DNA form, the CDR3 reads TGTGCCAGTAGTTACCGAGACTATGGCTACACCTTC.

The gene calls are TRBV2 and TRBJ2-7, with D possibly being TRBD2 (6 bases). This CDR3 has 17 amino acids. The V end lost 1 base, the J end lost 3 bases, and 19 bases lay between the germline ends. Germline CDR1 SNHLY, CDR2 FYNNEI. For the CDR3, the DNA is TGTGCCAGCAGTGAAGTTCCTTGGGGAGGAAAGGGCTACGAGCAGTACTTC. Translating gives CASSEVPWGGKGYEQYF.

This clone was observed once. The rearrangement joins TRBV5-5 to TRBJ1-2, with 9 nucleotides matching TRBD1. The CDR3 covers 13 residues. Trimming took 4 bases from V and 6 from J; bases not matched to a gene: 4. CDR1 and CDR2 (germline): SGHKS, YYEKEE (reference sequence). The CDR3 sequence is CASSPWDRDGYTF. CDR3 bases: TGTGCCAGCAGCCCCTGGGACAGGGATGGCTACACCTTC.

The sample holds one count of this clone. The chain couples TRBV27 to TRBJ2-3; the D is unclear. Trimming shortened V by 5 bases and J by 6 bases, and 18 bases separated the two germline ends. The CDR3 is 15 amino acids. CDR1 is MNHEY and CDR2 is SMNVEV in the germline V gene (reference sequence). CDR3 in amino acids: CASSIFTAKSDTQYF. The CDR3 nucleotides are TGTGCCAGCAGTATTTTCACTGCAAAGTCGGATACGCAGTATTTT.

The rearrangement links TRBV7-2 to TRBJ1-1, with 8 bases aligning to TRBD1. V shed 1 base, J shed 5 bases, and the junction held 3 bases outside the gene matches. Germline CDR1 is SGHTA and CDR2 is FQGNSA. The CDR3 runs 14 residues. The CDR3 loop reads CASSLVRGRTEAFF. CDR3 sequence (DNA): TGTGCCAGCAGCTTAGTCAGGGGGCGAACTGAAGCTTTCTTT. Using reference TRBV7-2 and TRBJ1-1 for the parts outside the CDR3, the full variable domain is GAGVSQSPSNKVTEKGKDVELRCDPISGHTALYWYRQSLGQGLEFLIYFQGNSAPDKSGLPSDRFSAERTGGSVSTLTIQRTQQEDSAVYLCASSLVRGRTEAFFGQGTRLTVV.

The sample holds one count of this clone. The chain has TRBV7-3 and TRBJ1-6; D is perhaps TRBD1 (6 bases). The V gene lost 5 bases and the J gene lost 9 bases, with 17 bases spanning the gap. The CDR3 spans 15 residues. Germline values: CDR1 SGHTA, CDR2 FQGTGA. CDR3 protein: CASSQTGGSSSPLHF. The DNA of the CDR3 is TGTGCCAGCAGCCAGACCGGGGGCTCGAGTTCACCCCTCCACTTT.

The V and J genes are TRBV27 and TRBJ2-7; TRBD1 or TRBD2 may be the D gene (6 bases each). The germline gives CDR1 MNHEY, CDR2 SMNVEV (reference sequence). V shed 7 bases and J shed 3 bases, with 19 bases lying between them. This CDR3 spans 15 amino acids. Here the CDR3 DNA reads TGTGCCAGCAAAAGGTACTCCGGGGGCAGCTACGAGCAGTACTTC. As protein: CASKRYSGGSYEQYF.

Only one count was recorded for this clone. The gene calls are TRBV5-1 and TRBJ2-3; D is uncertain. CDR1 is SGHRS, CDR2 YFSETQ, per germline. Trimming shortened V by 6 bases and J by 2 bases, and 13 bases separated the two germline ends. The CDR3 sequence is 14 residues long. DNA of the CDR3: TGCGCCAGCAAGGAGTTAAGTGTCACAGATACGCAGTATTTT. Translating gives CASKELSVTDTQYF. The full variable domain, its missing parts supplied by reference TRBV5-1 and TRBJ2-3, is KAGVTQTPRYLIKTRGQQVTLSCSPISGHRSVSWYQQTPGQGLQFLFEYFSETQRNKGNFPGRFSGRQFSNSRSEMNVSTLELGDSALYLCASKELSVTDTQYFGPGTRLTVL.

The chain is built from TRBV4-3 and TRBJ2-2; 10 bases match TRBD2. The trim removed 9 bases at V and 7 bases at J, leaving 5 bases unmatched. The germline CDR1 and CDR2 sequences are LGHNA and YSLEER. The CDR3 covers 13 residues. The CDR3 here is CASSGGPGGELFF. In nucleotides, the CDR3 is TGCGCCAGTAGCGGGGGGCCGGGCGGGGAGCTGTTTTTT.

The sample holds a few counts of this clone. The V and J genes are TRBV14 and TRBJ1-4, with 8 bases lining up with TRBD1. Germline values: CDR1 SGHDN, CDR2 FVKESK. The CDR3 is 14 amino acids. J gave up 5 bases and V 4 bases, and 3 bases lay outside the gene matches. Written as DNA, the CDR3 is TGTGCCAGCAGCCGCGGGACAGGAAATGAAAAACTGTTTTTT. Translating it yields CASSRGTGNEKLFF.

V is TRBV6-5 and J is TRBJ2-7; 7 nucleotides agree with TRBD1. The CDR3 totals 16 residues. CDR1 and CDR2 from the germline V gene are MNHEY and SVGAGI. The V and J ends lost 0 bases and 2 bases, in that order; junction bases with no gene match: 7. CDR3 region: CASSYSSRGMPYEQYF. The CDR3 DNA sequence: TGTGCCAGCAGTTACTCGAGCAGGGGGATGCCCTACGAGCAGTACTTC.

The chain's CDR3 is CASSRSGDSSYEQYF. The CDR3 DNA reads TGTGCCAGCAGCCGCAGCGGGGATAGCTCCTACGAGCAGTACTTC. This chain joins TRBV7-8 and TRBJ2-7, with 7 bases that match TRBD2. Germline V gene data show CDR1 as SGHVS and CDR2 as FQNEAQ. The V segment lost 5 bases and the J segment 0 bases; nucleotides outside the gene matches: 7. This CDR3 contains 15 residues.

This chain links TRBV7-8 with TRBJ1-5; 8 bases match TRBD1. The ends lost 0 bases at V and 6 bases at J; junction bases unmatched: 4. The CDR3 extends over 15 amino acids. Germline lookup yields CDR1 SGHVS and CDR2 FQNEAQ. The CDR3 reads CASSLADRVIQPQHF. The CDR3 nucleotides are TGTGCCAGCAGCTTAGCGGACAGGGTTATTCAGCCCCAGCATTTT.

This chain's CDR3 is CASSSTRGLRTEAFF. DNA for the CDR3: TGTGCCAGCAGCTCAACCAGGGGCCTGAGGACTGAAGCTTTCTTT. V is TRBV7-9 and J is TRBJ1-1, with TRBD1 as a possible D gene (6 bases). The ends were cut back, 4 bases at V and 5 bases at J, with 17 bases in the middle. CDR3 size: 15 residues. CDR1 is SEHNR, CDR2 FQNEAQ, per germline (reference sequence).

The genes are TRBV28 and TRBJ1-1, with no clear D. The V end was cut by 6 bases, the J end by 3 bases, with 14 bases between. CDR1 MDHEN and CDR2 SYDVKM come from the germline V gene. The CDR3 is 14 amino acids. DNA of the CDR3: TGTGCCAGCAGCATATTGGGTGAGGACACTGAAGCTTTCTTT. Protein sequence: CASSILGEDTEAFF. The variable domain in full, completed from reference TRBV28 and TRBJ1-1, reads DVKVTQSSRYLVKRTGEKVFLECVQDMDHENMFWYRQDPGLGLRLIYFSYDVKMKEKGDIPEGYSVSREKKERFSLILESASTNQTSMYLCASSILGEDTEAFFGQGTRLTVV.

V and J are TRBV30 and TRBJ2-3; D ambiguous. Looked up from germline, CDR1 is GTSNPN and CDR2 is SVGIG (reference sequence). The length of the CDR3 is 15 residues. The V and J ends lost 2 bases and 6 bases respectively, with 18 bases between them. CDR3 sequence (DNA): TGTGCCTGGAGTCCTCTAAAGGGCCTTAGGGATACGCAGTATTTT. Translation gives CAWSPLKGLRDTQYF.

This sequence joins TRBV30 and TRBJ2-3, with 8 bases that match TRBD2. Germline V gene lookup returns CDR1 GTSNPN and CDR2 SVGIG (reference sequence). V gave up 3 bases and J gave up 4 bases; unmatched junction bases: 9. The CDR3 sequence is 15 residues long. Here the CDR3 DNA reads TGTGCCTGGAGAGCGGGACTAGGGGGATCAGATACGCAGTATTTT. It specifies CAWRAGLGGSDTQYF. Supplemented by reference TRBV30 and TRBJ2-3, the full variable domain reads SQTIHQWPATLVQPVGSPLSLECTVEGTSNPNLYWYRQAAGRGLQLLFYSVGIGQISSEVPQNLSASRPQDRQFILSSKKLLLSDSGFYLCAWRAGLGGSDTQYFGPGTRLTVL.